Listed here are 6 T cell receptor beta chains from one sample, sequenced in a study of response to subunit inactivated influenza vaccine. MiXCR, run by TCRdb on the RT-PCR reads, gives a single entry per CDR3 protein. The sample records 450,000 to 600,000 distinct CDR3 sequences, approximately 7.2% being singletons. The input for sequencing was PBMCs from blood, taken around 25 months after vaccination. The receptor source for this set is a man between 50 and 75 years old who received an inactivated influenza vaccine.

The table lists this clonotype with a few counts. The CDR3 sequence: CASSPQVVGRGDNQPQHF. As DNA, the CDR3 is TGTGCCAGCTCACCACAGGTAGTTGGTAGGGGTGACAATCAGCCCCAGCATTTT. V usage is TRBV18 and J usage is TRBJ1-5; D may be TRBD1 (5 bases). Trimming took 1 base from V and 3 from J, leaving 19 bases between them. The CDR3 loop spans 18 amino acids. Looked up from germline, CDR1 is KGHSH and CDR2 is LQKENI.

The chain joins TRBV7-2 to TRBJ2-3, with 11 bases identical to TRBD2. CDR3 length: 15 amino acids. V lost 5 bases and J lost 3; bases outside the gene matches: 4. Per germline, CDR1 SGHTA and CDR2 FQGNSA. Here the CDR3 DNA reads TGTGCCAGCAGCCCGACTAGCGGGACTACAGATACGCAGTATTTT. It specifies CASSPTSGTTDTQYF.

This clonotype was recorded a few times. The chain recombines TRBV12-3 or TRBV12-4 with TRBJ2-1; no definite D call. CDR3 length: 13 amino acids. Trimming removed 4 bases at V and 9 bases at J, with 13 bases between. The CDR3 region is CASSYGSFGEQFF. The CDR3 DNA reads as TGTGCCAGCAGTTACGGGTCGTTCGGTGAGCAGTTCTTC.

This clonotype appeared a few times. CDR3 region: CASSQQGNEQFF. In DNA, the CDR3 is TGTGCCAGCAGCCAACAGGGGAATGAGCAGTTCTTC. This chain links TRBV28 with TRBJ2-1; 7 bases agree with TRBD1. The CDR3 covers 12 residues. V shed 6 bases, J shed 7 bases, and the junction held 3 bases outside the gene matches. Germline V gene lookup returns CDR1 MDHEN and CDR2 SYDVKM.

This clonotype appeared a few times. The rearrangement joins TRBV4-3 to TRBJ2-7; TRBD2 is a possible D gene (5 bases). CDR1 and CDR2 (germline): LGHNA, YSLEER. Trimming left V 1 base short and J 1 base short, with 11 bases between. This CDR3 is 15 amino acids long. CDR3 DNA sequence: TGCGCCAGCAGCCAAGGTATTAGAGGGTCCTACGAGCAGTACTTC. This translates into CASSQGIRGSYEQYF.

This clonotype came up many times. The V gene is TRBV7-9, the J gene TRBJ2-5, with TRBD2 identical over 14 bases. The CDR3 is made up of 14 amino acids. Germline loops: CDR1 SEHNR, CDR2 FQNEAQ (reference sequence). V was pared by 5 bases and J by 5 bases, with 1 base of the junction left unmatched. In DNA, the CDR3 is TGTGCCAGCAGCCGGACTAGCGGGGGGGAGACCCAGTACTTC. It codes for CASSRTSGGETQYF.